This T cell receptor (beta chain) was retrieved from a study of siplizumab effects on memory and regulatory T cells. Study-level results: Proliferating siplizumab-cultured Tregs lacked confirmed suppressive function. Memory T cells appeared less diverse than naive cells, which seemed to contribute substantially to alloresponse.

Concerning this clone: Its target is unknown.

Trimming took off 3 bases at V and 1 base at J, with 14 bases between the two ends. The germline V gene encodes CDR1 SGHDT and CDR2 YYEEEE. This CDR3 has 16 residues. Libraries were prepared by immunoSEQ multiplex PCR; TCRdb keeps only in-frame clonotypes and omits some of them. Among more than 60,000 clones, 90% to 98% were seen once, and the ten largest hold 0.095%. This clonotype originated in a human donor in good health. The sample was naive CD8+ T cells sorted from blood. The chain carries TRBV5-6 and TRBJ1-5, with TRBD1 as a possible D gene (5 bases). The CDR3 is CASSWDPGLSNQPQHF. The CDR3 DNA reads as TGTGCCAGCAGCTGGGACCCGGGTTTAAGCAATCAGCCCCAGCATTTT.